This T cell receptor beta chain was documented in a study of blood T cell repertoires in COVID-19. About the research overall: PBMCs, B-cell-depleted T cells, or T cells provided the cDNA or gDNA that made up the material.

V was cut by 4 bases and J by 3 bases, with 13 bases left in between. Germline lookup yields CDR1 SGHRS and CDR2 YFSETQ. The CDR3 length is 14 residues. TCRdb's table, derived via immunoSEQ multiplex PCR, lists solely in-frame clones and lacks some. The sample carries 120,000 or so clones, 85% recorded once. The sequenced sample was peripheral blood. The chain links TRBV5-1 to TRBJ1-1; D may be TRBD1 (5 bases). This clonotype was sampled from an elderly woman with acute or convalescent COVID-19. The CDR3: CASSPAGGYTEAFF. The CDR3 DNA reads as TGCGCCAGCAGCCCGGCCGGGGGTTACACTGAAGCTTTCTTT.